This TCR beta chain was retrieved from a study of identical twins (dated by TCRdb to about 2016). Regarding the study in general: To test whether fetal clonotypes persist, this study deep-sequenced TCR alpha and beta repertoires from monozygotic twins, from unrelated adults of various ages, and from cord blood. To rule out contamination, the twin experiments were replicated at different times with different library preparation protocols. What the research found in general, with its limitations: Because the same donors could not be followed over many years, conclusions were based on cross-sectional statistical analysis. Recombination models systematically underestimated out-of-frame TCR alpha sharing in monozygotic twins but agreed with sharing between unrelated individuals. Compared with coincidental sharing between unrelated individuals, out-of-frame TCR alpha sequences shared between twins showed an excess of sequences with low generation probability. Abundant cord blood beta clonotypes carried fewer insertions; young adult naive repertoires showed a weaker similar trend, while memory repertoires showed none. Zero-insertion analyses could be partly confounded by invariant T cells such as MAIT and iNKT, though diverse VJ usage argued against such confounding for most clonotypes. Excess twin sharing in beta out-of-frame sequences was weaker because fewer shared sequences lowered the signal-to-noise ratio.

The method was 5' RACE. Reads for this sample came from an Illumina HiSeq 2000. Template switching added a universal primer binding site, and the final cDNA carried a unique molecular identifier that allowed TCR cDNA molecules to be counted accurately. Specific primers in the conserved constant-segment region were used to synthesize first-strand cDNA for TCR alpha and beta chains. To control for contamination, every cDNA library carried two barcodes: a SMART-Mk sample barcode plus Illumina barcodes. Two successive PCR steps introduced TruSeq adapter sequences along with Illumina sample barcodes. Sequencing of the TCR alpha and beta cDNA libraries was done on the Illumina HiSeq platform using custom primers. On the study's bioinformatics: MiGEC processed the raw reads to extract unique molecular identifiers, while MiXCR was used to determine the CDR3 positions. Recombination models were inferred per individual with the repgenHMM and IGoR tools using an EM algorithm. The analysis of shared clonotypes was done with the tcR package in R, with sharing normalized by the product of cloneset sizes. Out-of-frame nonproductive sequences were analyzed to study raw recombination free of thymic and clonal selection effects. TCRdb trimmed public reads at Q25 via fastp, called clones via MiXCR and kept in-frame beta chains. Duplicate CDR3 protein sequences are folded into a single record with the most common DNA and genes. For this entry, the V and J calls and clone size follow TCRdb and not the study's own pipeline. This sample is represented by about 1.7 million distinct CDR3 sequences; around a third of them were singletons. Around 0.3% of the sample comes from the top ten.

This clonotype came up once. The clone's antigen remains unknown. No base-level quality is on record; no much larger clone is a single base apart. Including cysteine and phenylalanine, the CDR3 has 15 amino acids. Only CDR3 DNA remains: 45 bases, in frame from the first base. Via the germline V gene (reference sequence), CDR1 is DFQATT and CDR2 SNEGSKA. Every donor was a healthy Caucasian. The source of this sequence is a newborn girl in good health. Input material: cord blood. This receptor chain uses TRBV20-1 and TRBJ2-1; 9 bases in the middle match TRBD1. Matching the DNA end better, TRBJ2-7 makes the J call doubtful. For the CDR3, the sequence is CSAPPGQGLYNEQYF. The DNA sequence is as follows: TGCAGTGCGCCACCGGGACAGGGATTATACAATGAGCAGTACTTC.